Listed here is a single T cell receptor (beta chain). Its antigen is unidentified. PBMC were collected before vaccination, two weeks after the third vaccination, and at progression. CDR3 length: 15 amino acids. V lost 5 bases, J lost 4 bases, and 17 bases lay in between. Germline lookup yields CDR1 MNHNS and CDR2 SASEGT. Clones were read by immunoSEQ multiplex PCR, and TCRdb kept only the in-frame ones, dropping some. Here the sample spans over 70,000 clones, over 75% being singletons. The sample is drawn from a study of glioma-infiltrating T cells after dendritic cell vaccination. For the study at large: Patients had newly diagnosed or recurrent glioblastoma and received dendritic cell vaccines. Dendritic cell vaccine was injected intradermally three times, biweekly.

Study observations and caveats: Complete blood and tumor specimen sets were limited to few patients.

The rearrangement uses TRBV6-1 and TRBJ2-5; a weak D match, TRBD2 (5 bases). This TCR was recovered from a human donor with glioblastoma. The starting material was blood, obtained before dendritic cell vaccination. CDR3 sequence reads: CASSLHYNAGETQYF. For the CDR3, the DNA is TGTGCCAGCAGTTTGCACTACAACGCGGGAGAGACCCAGTACTTC.